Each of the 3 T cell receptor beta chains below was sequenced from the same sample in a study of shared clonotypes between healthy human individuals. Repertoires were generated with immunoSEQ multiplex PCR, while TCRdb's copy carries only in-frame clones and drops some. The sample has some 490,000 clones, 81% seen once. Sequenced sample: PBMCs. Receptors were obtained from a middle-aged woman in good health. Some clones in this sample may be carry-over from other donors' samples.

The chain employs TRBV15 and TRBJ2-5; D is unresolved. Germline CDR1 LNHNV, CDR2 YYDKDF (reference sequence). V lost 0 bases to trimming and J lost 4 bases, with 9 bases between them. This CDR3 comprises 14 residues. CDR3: CATSRDFGSETQYF. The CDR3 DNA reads TGTGCCACCAGCAGAGATTTCGGTTCAGAGACCCAGTACTTC.

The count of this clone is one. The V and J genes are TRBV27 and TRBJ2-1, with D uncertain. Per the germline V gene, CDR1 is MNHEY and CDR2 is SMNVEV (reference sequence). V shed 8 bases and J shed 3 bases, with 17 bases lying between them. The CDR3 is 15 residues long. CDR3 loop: CASGPYGGGYNEQFF. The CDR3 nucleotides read TGTGCCAGCGGACCTTACGGCGGCGGCTACAATGAGCAGTTCTTC.

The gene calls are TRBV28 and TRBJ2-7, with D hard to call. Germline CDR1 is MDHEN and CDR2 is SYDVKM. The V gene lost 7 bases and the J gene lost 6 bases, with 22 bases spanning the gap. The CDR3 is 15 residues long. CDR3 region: CASTDVAADAAEQYF. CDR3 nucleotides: TGTGCCAGCACCGACGTGGCGGCAGATGCGGCCGAGCAGTACTTC. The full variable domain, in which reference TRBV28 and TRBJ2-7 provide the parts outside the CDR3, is DVKVTQSSRYLVKRTGEKVFLECVQDMDHENMFWYRQDPGLGLRLIYFSYDVKMKEKGDIPEGYSVSREKKERFSLILESASTNQTSMYLCASTDVAADAAEQYFGPGTRLTVT.